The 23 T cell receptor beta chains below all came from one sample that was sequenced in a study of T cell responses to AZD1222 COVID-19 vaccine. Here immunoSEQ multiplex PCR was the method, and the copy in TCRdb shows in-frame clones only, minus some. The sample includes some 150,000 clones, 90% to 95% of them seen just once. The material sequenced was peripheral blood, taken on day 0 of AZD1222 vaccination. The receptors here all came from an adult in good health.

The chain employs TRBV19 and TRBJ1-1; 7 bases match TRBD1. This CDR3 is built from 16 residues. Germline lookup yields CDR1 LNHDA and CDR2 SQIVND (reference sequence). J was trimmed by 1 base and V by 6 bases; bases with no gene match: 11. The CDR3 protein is CASRTINRGANTEAFF. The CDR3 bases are TGTGCCAGTAGGACCATAAACAGGGGAGCGAACACTGAAGCTTTCTTT.

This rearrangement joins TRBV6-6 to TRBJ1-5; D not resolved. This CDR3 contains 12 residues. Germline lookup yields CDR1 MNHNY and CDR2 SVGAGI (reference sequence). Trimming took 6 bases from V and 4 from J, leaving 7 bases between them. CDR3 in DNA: TGTGCCAGCAGCCCTCTTAATCAGCCCCAGCATTTT. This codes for CASSPLNQPQHF.

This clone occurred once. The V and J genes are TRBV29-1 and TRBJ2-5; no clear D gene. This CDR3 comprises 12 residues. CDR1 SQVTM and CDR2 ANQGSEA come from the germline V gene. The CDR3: CTLSKSQETQYF. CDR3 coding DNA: TGCACCCTCTCAAAGTCACAAGAGACCCAGTACTTC.

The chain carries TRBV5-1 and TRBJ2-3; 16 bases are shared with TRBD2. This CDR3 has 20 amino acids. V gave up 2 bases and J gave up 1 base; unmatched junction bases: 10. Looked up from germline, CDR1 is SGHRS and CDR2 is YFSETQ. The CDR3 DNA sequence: TGCGCCAGCAGCTTTTACCCGGGACTAGCGGGAGGGCTGGGCACAGATACGCAGTATTTT. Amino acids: CASSFYPGLAGGLGTDTQYF.

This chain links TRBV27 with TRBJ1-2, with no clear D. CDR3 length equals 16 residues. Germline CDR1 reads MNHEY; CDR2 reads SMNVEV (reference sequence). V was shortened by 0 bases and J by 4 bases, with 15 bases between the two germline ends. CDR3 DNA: TGTGCCAGCAGTTTATCGGGAACCTACAGTTTCTATGGCTACACCTTC. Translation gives CASSLSGTYSFYGYTF.

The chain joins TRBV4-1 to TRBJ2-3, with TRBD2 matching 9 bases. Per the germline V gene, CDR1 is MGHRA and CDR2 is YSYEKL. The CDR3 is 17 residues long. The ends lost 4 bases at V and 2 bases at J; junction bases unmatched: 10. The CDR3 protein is CASSLTPAGGITDTQYF. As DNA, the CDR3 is TGCGCCAGCAGCCTAACCCCAGCGGGAGGCATCACAGATACGCAGTATTTT.

This chain's CDR3 is CASSQGAKNIQYF. CDR3 DNA sequence: TGTGCCAGCAGTCAGGGAGCCAAAAACATTCAGTACTTC. This sequence joins TRBV25-1 and TRBJ2-4; the D gene is possibly TRBD1 (5 bases). Trimming shortened V by 5 bases and J by 0 bases, and 5 bases separated the two germline ends. The CDR3 runs 13 residues. Per germline, CDR1 MGHDK and CDR2 SYGVNS.

The CDR3 here is CSASGPNEQFF. CDR3 in DNA: TGCAGTGCTAGCGGGCCCAATGAGCAGTTCTTC. V gene TRBV20-1 combines with J gene TRBJ2-1; no clear D gene. The CDR3 length is 11 residues. V was pared by 3 bases and J by 6 bases, with 6 bases between. The germline CDR1 and CDR2 sequences are DFQATT and SNEGSKA (reference sequence).

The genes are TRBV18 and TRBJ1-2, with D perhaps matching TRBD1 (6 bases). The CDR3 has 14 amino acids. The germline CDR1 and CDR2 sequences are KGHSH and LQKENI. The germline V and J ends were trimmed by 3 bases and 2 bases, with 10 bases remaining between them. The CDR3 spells CASSPSTGNYGYTF. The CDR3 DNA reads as TGTGCCAGCTCACCGTCGACAGGCAACTATGGCTACACCTTC. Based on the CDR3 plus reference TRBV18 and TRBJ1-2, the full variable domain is NAGVMQNPRHLVRRRGQEARLRCSPMKGHSHVYWYRQLPEEGLKFMVYLQKENIIDESGMPKERFSAEFPKEGPSILRIQQVVRGDSAAYFCASSPSTGNYGYTFGSGTRLTVV.

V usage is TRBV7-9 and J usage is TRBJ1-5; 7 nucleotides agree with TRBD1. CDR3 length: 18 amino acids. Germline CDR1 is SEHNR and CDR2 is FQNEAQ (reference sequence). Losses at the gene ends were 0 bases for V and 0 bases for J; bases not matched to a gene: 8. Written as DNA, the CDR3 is TGTGCCAGCAGCTTAGCGCAAAGGACAGGTCATAGCAATCAGCCCCAGCATTTT. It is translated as CASSLAQRTGHSNQPQHF.

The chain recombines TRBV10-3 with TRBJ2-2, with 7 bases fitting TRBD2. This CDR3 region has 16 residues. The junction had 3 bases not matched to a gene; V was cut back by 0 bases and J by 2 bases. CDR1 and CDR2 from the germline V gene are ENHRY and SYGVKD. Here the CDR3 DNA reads TGTGCCATCAGTGAGTCCACTAGCGTAAACACCGGGGAGCTGTTTTTT. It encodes CAISESTSVNTGELFF.

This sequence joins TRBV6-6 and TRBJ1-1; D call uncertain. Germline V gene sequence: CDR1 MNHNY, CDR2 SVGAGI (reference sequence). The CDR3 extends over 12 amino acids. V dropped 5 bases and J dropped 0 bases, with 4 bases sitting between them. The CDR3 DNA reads TGTGCCAGCAGTAAAATGAACACTGAAGCTTTCTTT. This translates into CASSKMNTEAFF.

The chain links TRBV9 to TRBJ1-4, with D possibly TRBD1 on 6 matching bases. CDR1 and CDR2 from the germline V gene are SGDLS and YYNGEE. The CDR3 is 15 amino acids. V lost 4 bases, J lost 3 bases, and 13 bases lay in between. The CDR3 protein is CASSPTGFANEKLFF. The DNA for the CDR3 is TGTGCCAGCAGCCCTACAGGGTTTGCTAATGAAAAACTGTTTTTT.

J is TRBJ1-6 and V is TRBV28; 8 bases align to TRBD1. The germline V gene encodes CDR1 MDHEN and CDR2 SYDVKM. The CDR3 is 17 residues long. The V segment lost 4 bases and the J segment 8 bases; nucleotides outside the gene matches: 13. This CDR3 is CASSSTGQGAIYSPLHF. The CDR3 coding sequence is TGTGCCAGCAGTTCGACGGGGCAGGGGGCCATCTATTCACCCCTCCACTTT.

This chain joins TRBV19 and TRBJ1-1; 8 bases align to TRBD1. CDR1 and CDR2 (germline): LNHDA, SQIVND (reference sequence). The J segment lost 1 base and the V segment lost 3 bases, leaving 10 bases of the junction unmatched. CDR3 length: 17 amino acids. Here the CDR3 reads CASSMVGTGGPNTEAFF. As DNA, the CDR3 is TGTGCCAGTAGTATGGTAGGGACAGGAGGACCGAACACTGAAGCTTTCTTT.

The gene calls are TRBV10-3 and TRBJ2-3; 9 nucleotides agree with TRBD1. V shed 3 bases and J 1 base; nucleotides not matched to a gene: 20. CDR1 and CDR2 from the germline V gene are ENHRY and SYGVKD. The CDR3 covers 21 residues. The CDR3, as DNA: TGTGCCATCAGTGAACGCCTCGGACAGGGGAGGATTCTAGACGGCACAGATACGCAGTATTTT. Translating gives CAISERLGQGRILDGTDTQYF.

CDR3 loop: CASSLEAASGNQPQHF. The CDR3 bases are TGCGCCAGCAGCTTGGAGGCAGCCTCTGGCAATCAGCCCCAGCATTTT. The chain carries TRBV5-1 and TRBJ1-5; no definite D call. Germline V gives CDR1 SGHRS, CDR2 YFSETQ. The CDR3 sequence is 16 residues long. V was cut by 0 bases and J by 2 bases, with 12 bases left in between. Variable domain in full (rest from reference TRBV5-1 and TRBJ1-5): KAGVTQTPRYLIKTRGQQVTLSCSPISGHRSVSWYQQTPGQGLQFLFEYFSETQRNKGNFPGRFSGRQFSNSRSEMNVSTLELGDSALYLCASSLEAASGNQPQHFGDGTRLSIL.

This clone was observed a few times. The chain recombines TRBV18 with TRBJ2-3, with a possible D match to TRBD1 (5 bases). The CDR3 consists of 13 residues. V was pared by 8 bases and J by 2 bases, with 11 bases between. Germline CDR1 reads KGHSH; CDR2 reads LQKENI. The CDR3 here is CASVKTVTDTQYF. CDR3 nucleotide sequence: TGTGCCAGCGTAAAGACAGTCACAGATACGCAGTATTTT.

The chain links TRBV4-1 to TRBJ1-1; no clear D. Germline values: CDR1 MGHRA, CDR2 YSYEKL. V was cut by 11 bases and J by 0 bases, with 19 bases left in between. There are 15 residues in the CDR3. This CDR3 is CARQFLNLMNTEAFF. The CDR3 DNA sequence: TGCGCCCGCCAATTCCTTAACCTCATGAACACTGAAGCTTTCTTT.

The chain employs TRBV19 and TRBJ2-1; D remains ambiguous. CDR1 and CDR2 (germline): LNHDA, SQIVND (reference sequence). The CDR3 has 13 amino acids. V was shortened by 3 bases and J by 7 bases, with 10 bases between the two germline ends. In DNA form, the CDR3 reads TGTGCCAGTAGTATGGACGGCCTTAATGAGCAGTTCTTC. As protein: CASSMDGLNEQFF.

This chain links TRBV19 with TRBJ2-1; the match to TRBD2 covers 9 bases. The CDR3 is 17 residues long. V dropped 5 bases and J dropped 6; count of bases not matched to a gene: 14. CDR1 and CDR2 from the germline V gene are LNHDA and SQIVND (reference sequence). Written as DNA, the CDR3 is TGTGCCAGTAGTCGAACCCTTGGGGCTAGCGGGATCAATGAGCAGTTCTTC. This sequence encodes CASSRTLGASGINEQFF.

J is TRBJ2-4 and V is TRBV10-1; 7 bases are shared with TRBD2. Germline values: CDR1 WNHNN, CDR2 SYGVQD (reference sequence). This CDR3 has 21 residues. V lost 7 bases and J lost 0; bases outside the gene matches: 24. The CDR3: CASNRADPRELKELAKNIQYF. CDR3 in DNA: TGCGCCAGCAACAGAGCCGATCCGCGGGAGTTAAAGGAGCTAGCCAAAAACATTCAGTACTTC.

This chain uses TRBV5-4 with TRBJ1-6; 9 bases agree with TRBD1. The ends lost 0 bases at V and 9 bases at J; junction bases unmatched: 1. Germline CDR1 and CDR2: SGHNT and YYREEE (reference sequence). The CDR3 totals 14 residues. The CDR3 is CASSLGTGVSPLHF. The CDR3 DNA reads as TGTGCCAGCAGCTTGGGGACAGGGGTTTCACCCCTCCACTTT.